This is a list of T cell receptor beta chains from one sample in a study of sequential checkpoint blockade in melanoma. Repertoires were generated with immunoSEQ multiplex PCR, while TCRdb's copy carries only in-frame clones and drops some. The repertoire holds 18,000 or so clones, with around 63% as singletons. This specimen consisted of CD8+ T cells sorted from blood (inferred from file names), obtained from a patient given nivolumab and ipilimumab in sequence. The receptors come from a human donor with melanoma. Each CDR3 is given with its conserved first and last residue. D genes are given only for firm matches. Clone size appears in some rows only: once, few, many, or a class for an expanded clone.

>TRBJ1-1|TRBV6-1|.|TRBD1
CASSEEGTGGRRAFF
TGTGCCAGCAGTGAAGAAGGGACAGGGGGGAGGAGAGCTTTCTTT
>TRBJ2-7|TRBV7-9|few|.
CASSDWGPEQYF
TGTGCCAGCAGTGATTGGGGGCCCGAGCAGTACTTC
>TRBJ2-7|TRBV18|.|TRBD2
CASSPLGREGPYEQYF
TGTGCCAGCTCACCACTGGGGCGGGAGGGTCCCTACGAGCAGTACTTC
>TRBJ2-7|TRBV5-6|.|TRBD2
CASKIGGREGEQYF
TGTGCCAGCAAAATCGGCGGGAGGGAAGGGGAGCAGTACTTC
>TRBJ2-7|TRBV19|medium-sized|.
CASSIARGGEQYF
TGTGCCAGTAGTATAGCGAGGGGAGGCGAGCAGTACTTC
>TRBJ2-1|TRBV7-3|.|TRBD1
CASSNRDRGRYNEQFF
TGTGCCAGCAGCAACCGGGACAGGGGGCGGTACAATGAGCAGTTCTTC
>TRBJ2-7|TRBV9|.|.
CASSQGYYDEQYF
TGTGCCAGCAGTCAGGGTTATTATGACGAGCAGTACTTC
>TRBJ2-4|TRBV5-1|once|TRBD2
CASSLTIGTSGIDIQYF
TGCGCCAGCAGCTTGACAATTGGGACTAGCGGGATTGACATTCAGTACTTC
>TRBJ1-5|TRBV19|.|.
CASTPAAGASQPQHF
TGTGCCAGTACCCCAGCCGCGGGGGCAAGTCAGCCCCAGCATTTT
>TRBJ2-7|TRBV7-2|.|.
CASSGTPTSYEQYF
TGTGCCAGCAGCGGGACACCTACTTCCTACGAGCAGTACTTC
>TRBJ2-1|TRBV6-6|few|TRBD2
CATRSLAVEQFF
TGTGCCACCCGGAGTCTAGCGGTTGAGCAGTTCTTC
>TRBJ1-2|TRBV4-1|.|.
CASSQDLTNYGYTF
TGCGCCAGCAGCCAAGATCTTACTAACTATGGCTACACCTTC
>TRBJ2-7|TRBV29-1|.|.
CSVATSFTDEQYF
TGCAGCGTTGCCACTAGCTTTACGGACGAGCAGTACTTC
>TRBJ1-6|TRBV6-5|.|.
CASSYDSPNSPLHF
TGTGCCAGCAGTTATGACAGCCCTAATTCACCCCTCCACTTT
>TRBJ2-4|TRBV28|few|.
CASSLRGGTKNIQYF
TGTGCCAGCAGTTTACGGGGTGGAACCAAAAACATTCAGTACTTC
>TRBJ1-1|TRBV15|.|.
CATSSPTGVNTEAFF
TGTGCCACCAGCAGTCCCACGGGAGTGAACACTGAAGCTTTCTTT
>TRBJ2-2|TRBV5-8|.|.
CASSLELYTGELFF
TGTGCCAGCAGCTTGGAGCTGTACACCGGGGAGCTGTTTTTT
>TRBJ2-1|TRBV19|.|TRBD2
CASTPVIAGNEQFF
TGTGCCAGTACCCCGGTCATAGCGGGAAATGAGCAGTTCTTC
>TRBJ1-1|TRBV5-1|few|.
CASSLAGGYTEAFF
TGCGCCAGCAGCTTGGCTGGGGGCTACACTGAAGCTTTCTTT
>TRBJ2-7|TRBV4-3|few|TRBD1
CASSLRDSPEQYF
TGCGCCAGCAGCCTCCGGGACAGCCCCGAGCAGTACTTC
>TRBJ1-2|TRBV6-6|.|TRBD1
CASSRRDRGAYGYTF
TGTGCCAGCAGCCGCCGGGACAGGGGGGCCTATGGCTACACCTTC
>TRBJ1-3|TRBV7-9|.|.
CASSSGGLGGNTIYF
TGTGCCAGCAGCTCCGGGGGACTGGGAGGAAACACCATATATTTT